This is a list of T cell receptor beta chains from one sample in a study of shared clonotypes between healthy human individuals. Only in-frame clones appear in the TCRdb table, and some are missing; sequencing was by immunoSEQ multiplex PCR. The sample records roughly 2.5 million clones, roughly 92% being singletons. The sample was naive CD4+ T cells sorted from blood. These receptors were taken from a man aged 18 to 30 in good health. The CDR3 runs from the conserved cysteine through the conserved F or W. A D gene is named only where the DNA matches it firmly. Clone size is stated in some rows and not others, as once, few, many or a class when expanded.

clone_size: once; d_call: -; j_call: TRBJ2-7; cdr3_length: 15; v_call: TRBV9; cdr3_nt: TGTGCCAGCAGCCCCCCGACTGCCACATTCCGCGAGCAGTACTTC; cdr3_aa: CASSPPTATFREQYF
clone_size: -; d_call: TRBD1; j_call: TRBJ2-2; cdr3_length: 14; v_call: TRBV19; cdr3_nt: TGTGCCAGTAGGGGACAGGGCGCCACCGGGGAGCTGTTTTTT; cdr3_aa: CASRGQGATGELFF
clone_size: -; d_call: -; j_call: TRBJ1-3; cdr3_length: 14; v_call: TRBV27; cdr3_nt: TGTGCCAGCAGTAAGGGCTTCTCTGGAAACACCATATATTTT; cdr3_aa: CASSKGFSGNTIYF
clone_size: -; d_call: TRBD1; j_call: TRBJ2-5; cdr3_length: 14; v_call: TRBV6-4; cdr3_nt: TGTGCCAGCAGTCCGACAAAGGGGGCAGAGACCCAGTACTTC; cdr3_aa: CASSPTKGAETQYF
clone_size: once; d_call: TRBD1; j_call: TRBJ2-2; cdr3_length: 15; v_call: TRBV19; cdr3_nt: TGTGCCAGCCGGGCCGGGACAGCGAACACCGGGGAGCTGTTTTTT; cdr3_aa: CASRAGTANTGELFF
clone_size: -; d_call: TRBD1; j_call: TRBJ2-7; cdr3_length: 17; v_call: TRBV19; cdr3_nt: TGTGCCAGTAGTGAACCCCGACAGGGGGCCGTCTCCTACGAGCAGTACTTC; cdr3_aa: CASSEPRQGAVSYEQYF
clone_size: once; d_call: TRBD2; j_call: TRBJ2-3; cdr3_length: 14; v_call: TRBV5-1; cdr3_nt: TGCGCCAGCAGCTCTCTAGCGGGAGAGGATACGCAGTATTTT; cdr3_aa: CASSSLAGEDTQYF
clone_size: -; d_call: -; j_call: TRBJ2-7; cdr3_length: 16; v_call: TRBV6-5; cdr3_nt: TGTGCCAGCAGTTATGCCCTCAGTTTAGCCCCCCACGAGCAGTACTTC; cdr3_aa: CASSYALSLAPHEQYF
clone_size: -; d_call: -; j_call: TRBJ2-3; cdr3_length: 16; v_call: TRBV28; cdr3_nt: TGTGCCAGCAGTCCCCTCGGAGGGTCTAGCACAGATACGCAGTATTTT; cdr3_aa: CASSPLGGSSTDTQYF
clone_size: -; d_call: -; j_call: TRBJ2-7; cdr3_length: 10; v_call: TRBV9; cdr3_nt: TGTGCCAGCAGCGTGAGGGAGCAGTACTTC; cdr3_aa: CASSVREQYF
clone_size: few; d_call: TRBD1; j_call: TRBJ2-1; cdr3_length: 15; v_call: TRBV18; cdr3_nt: TGTGCCAGCTCACCAGGACAGGGCCCCTACAATGAGCAGTTCTTC; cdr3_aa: CASSPGQGPYNEQFF
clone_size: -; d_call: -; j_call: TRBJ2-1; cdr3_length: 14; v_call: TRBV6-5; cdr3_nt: TGTGCCAGCAGCGACCATACAGGCTACAATGAGCAGTTCTTC; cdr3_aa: CASSDHTGYNEQFF
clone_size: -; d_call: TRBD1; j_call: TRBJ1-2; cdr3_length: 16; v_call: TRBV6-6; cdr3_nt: TGTGCCAGCAGTGCCGGGACAGGGCTGATTACCTATGGCTACACCTTC; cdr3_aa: CASSAGTGLITYGYTF
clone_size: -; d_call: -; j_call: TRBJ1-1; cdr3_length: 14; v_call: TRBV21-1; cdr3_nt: TGTGCCAGCAGCAAGCAGGGGCCAAACACTGAAGCTTTCTTT; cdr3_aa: CASSKQGPNTEAFF
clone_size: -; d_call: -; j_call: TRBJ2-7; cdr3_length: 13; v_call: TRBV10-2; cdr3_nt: TGCGCCAGCAAAACAGGGAGTCGCTACGAGCAGTACTTC; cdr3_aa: CASKTGSRYEQYF